This T cell receptor (beta chain) was observed in a study of T-cell memory formation after mild COVID-19. Broader study findings: Researchers report contracting CD4+ clones mostly in CM and EM, with CD8+ clones in EMRA.

This clonotype was seen at least ten times. Its antigen remains unidentified. The CDR3 spans 13 residues. Trimming shortened V by 6 bases and J by 6 bases, and 13 bases separated the two germline ends. TCRdb re-called the 5' RACE reads through MiXCR, storing one row per CDR3 protein. The sample has 550,000 to 650,000 distinct CDR3 sequences; 17% are singletons. The specimen sequenced was PBMCs or a T cell subset sorted from them (not recorded which). The chain employs TRBV12-3 or TRBV12-4 and TRBJ2-3; a possible D gene is TRBD2 (5 bases). The TCR sequence derives from an adult woman who had mild COVID-19 (a few samples of this study predate the infection). Cell type and time point are not known. CDR3 in amino acids: CASRRGGGDTQYF. CDR3 bases: TGTGCCAGCAGACGAGGCGGCGGGGATACGCAGTATTTT.